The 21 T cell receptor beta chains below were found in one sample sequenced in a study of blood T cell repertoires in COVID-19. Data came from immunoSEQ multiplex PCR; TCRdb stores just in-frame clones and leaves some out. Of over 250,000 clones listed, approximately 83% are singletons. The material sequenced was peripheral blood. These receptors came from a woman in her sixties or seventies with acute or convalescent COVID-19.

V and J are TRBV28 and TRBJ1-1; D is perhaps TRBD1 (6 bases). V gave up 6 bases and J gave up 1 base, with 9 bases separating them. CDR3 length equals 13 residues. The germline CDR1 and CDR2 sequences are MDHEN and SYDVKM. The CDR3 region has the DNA TGTGCCAGCAGGGGACACTGGAACACTGAAGCTTTCTTT. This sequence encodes CASRGHWNTEAFF.

The CDR3, as DNA: TGTGCCAGCTCACCAGGAGGGGGCCAGCAGCCCCAGCATTTT. It encodes CASSPGGGQQPQHF. The chain combines TRBV18 with TRBJ1-5; 7 bases align to TRBD1. The CDR3 is 14 amino acids. Germline V gives CDR1 KGHSH, CDR2 LQKENI. Trimming took 2 bases from V and 7 from J; bases not matched to a gene: 5.

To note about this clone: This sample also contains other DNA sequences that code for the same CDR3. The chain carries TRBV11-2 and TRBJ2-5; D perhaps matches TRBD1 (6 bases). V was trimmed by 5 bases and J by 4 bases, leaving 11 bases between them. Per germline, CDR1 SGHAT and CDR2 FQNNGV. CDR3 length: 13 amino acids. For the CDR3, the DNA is TGTGCCAGCAGCGTTGGGGGCCGAGAGACCCAGTACTTC. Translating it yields CASSVGGRETQYF.

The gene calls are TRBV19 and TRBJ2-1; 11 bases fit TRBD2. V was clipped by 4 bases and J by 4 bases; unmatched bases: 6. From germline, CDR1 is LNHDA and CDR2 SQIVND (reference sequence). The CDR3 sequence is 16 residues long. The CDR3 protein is CASSKLTSGDYNEQFF. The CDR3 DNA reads TGTGCCAGTAGTAAACTGACTAGCGGGGATTACAATGAGCAGTTCTTC.

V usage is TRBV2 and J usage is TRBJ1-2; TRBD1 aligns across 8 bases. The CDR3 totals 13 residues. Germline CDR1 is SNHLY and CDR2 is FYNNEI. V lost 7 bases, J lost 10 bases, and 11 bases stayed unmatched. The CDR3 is CASKQGARVFYTF. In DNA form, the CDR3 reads TGTGCCAGCAAGCAGGGGGCAAGGGTCTTCTACACCTTC.

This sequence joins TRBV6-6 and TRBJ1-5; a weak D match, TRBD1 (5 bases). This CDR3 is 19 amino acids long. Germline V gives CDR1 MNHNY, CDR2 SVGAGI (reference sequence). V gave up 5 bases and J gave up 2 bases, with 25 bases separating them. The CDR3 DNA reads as TGTGCCAGCAGTCCTCAAAGGCCCAGGGCCCTTGGCGGCAATCAGCCCCAGCATTTT. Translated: CASSPQRPRALGGNQPQHF.

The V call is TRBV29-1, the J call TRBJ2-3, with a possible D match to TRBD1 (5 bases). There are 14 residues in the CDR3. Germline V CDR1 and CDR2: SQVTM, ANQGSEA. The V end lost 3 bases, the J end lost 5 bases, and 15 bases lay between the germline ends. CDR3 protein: CSVEGWTRGDTQYF. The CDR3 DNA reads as TGCAGCGTTGAGGGGTGGACACGTGGAGATACGCAGTATTTT.

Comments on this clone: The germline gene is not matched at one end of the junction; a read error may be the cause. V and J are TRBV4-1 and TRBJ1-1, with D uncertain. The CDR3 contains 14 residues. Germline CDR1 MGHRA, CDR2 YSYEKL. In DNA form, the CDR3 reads TGCGCCAACAGCCTCTCTCTCTACGGGACTGAAGCTTTCTTT. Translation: CANSLSLYGTEAFF.

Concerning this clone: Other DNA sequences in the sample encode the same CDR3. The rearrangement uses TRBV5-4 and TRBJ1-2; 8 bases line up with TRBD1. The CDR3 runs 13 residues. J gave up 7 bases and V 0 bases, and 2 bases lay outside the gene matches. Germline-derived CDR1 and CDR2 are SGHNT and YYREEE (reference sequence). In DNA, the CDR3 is TGTGCCAGCAGCTTGGCAGGGGGCTCTGGCTACACCTTC. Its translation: CASSLAGGSGYTF. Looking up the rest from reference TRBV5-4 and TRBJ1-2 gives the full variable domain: ETGVTQSPTHLIKTRGQQVTLRCSSQSGHNTVSWYQQALGQGPQFIFQYYREEENGRGNFPPRFSGLQFPNYSSELNVNALELDDSALYLCASSLAGGSGYTFGSGTRLTVV.

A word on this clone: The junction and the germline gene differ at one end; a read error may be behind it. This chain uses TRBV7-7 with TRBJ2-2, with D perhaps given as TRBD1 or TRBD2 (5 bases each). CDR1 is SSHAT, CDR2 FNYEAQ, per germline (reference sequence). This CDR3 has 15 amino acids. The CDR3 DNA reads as TGTGCTAGCAGCTTAGAGGGGATCAACACCGGGGAGCTGTTTTTT. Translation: CASSLEGINTGELFF.

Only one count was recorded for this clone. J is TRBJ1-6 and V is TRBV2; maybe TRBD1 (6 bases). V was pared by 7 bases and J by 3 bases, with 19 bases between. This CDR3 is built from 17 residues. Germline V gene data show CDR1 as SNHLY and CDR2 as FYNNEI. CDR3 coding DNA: TGTGCCAGCACCGGTCGGGGGGCCTTCTTCTATAATTCACCCCTCCACTTT. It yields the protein CASTGRGAFFYNSPLHF.

In DNA, the CDR3 is TGTGCCAGCAGCCCACCCGCCGGGACTACCCCCCTACGCTCCTACAATGAGCAGTTCTTC. Residues: CASSPPAGTTPLRSYNEQFF. This sequence joins TRBV5-4 and TRBJ2-1, with 7 bases fitting TRBD2. CDR1 SGHNT and CDR2 YYREEE come from the germline V gene (reference sequence). V shed 4 bases, J shed 0 bases, and the junction held 19 bases outside the gene matches. The CDR3 loop spans 20 amino acids.

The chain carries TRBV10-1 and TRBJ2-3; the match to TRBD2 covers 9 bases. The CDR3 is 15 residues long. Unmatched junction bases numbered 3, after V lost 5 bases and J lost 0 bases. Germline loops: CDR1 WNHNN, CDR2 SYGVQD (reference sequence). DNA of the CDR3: TGCGCCAGCAGTTTAGCGGGGGAGAGCACAGATACGCAGTATTTT. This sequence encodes CASSLAGESTDTQYF.

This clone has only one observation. The CDR3, as DNA: TGTGCCAGCAGGCCCTCCCGCTCGGCGGACTATGGCTACACCTTC. Its protein is CASRPSRSADYGYTF. The chain couples TRBV27 to TRBJ1-2; D uncertain. The CDR3 is made up of 15 amino acids. Germline V CDR1 and CDR2: MNHEY, SMNVEV (reference sequence). Trimming shortened V by 6 bases and J by 3 bases, and 17 bases separated the two germline ends.

The CDR3 DNA follows: TGTGCCAGCAGTTACTCCAGGGGAGGGAGCTACACCTTC. It yields the protein CASSYSRGGSYTF. The chain links TRBV6-5 to TRBJ1-2, with D possibly TRBD1 on 6 matching bases. The CDR3 has 13 residues. Trimming shortened V by 0 bases and J by 9 bases, and 11 bases separated the two germline ends. CDR1 is MNHEY and CDR2 is SVGAGI in the germline V gene.

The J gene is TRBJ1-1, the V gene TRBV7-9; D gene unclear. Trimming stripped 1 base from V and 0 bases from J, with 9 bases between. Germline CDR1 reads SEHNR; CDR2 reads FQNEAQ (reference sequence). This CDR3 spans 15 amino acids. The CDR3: CASSLVVSLNTEAFF. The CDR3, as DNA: TGTGCCAGCAGCTTAGTAGTTTCCCTGAACACTGAAGCTTTCTTT.

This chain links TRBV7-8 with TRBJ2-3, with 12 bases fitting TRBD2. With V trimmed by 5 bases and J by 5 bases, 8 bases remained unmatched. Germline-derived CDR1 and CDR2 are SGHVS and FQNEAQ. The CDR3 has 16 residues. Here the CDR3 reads CASSAPSGGGIDTQYF. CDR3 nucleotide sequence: TGTGCCAGCAGCGCCCCTAGCGGGGGGGGAATAGATACGCAGTATTTT.

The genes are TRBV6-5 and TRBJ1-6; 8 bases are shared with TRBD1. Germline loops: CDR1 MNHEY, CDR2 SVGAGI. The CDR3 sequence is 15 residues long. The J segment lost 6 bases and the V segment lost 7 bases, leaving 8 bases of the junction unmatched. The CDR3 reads CASTKETGVNSPLHF. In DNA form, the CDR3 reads TGTGCCAGCACCAAAGAGACAGGGGTTAATTCACCCCTCCACTTT.

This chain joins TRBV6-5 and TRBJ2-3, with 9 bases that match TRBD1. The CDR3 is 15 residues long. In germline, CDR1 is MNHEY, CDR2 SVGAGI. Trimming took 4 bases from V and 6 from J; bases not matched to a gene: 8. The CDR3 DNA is TGTGCCAGCAGTTGGGGACAGGGACGATCGGATACGCAGTATTTT. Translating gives CASSWGQGRSDTQYF.

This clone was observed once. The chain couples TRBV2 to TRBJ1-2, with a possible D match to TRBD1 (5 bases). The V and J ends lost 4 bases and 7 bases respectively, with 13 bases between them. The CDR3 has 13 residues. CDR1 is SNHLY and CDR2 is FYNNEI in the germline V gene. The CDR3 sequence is CASSGGLGGGYTF. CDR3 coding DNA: TGTGCCAGCAGTGGGGGACTTGGAGGTGGCTACACCTTC.

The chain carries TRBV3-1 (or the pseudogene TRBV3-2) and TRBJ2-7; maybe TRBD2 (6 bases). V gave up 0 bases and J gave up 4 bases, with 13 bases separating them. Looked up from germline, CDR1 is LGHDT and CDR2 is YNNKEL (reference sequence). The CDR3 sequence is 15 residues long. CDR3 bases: TGTGCCAGCAGCCAAGATGGGCGGGGCGTGTACGAGCAGTACTTC. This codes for CASSQDGRGVYEQYF.